The clone carrying this T cell receptor (beta chain) was picked up many times. The source of the sample is a study of blood T cell repertoires in COVID-19. Study context: The cDNA or gDNA used as material had been derived from T cells, B-cell-depleted T cells, or PBMCs.

Produced via immunoSEQ multiplex PCR; TCRdb's table is partial and in-frame only. The sample has about 250,000 clones, roughly 85% seen once. The CDR3 spans 12 residues. CDR1 SGHAT and CDR2 FQDESV come from the germline V gene (reference sequence). V lost 4 bases, J lost 2 bases, and 3 bases lay in between. The sample was PBMCs or T cells enriched from blood (not recorded which). This receptor was taken from a woman in her forties or fifties who had been exposed to COVID-19. The chain is built from TRBV11-1 and TRBJ2-1; D is unclear. The CDR3: CASSSAYNEQFF. CDR3 nucleotides: TGTGCCAGCAGCTCTGCCTACAATGAGCAGTTCTTC.